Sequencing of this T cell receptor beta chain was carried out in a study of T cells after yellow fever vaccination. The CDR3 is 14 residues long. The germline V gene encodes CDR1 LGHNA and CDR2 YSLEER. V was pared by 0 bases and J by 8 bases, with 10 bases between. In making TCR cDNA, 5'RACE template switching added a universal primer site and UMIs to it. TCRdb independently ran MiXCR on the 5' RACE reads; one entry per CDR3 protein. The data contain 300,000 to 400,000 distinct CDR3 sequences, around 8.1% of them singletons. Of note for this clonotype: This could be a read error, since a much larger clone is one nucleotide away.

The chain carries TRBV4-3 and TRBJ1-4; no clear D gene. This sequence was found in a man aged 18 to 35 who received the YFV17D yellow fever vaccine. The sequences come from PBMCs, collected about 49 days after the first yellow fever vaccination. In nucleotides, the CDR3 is TGCGCCAGCAGCCAAGAGGCCCTAGGGGAAAAACTGTTTTTT. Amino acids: CASSQEALGEKLFF.